This note documents a single TCR beta chain sequence. These data are taken from a study of blood T cell repertoires in COVID-19. About the research overall: Samples representing acute and convalescent COVID-19 were sourced from the United States, Italy and Spain.

Per the authors' pipeline: Amplification of reference gene primers was used by the study to estimate nucleated cell counts. Generated by immunoSEQ multiplex PCR, the TCRdb table keeps only in-frame clones and is missing some. For V, J and clone size, that table is used; D and trimming come from the DNA. The sample records under 40,000 clones, more than 75% being singletons. The sample comprised peripheral blood. The clonotype comes from a man between 45 and 60 years old with active or convalescent COVID-19.

The CDR3 DNA reads TGTGCCAGCAGCTTATTAGGGGGAGCTAATGAAAAACTGTTTTTT. This codes for CASSLLGGANEKLFF. The chain is built from TRBV7-9 and TRBJ1-4; TRBD1 might be the D (6 bases). This CDR3 has 15 residues. The V gene's germline CDR1 is SEHNR and CDR2 FQNEAQ (reference sequence). V lost 2 bases, J lost 3 bases, and 10 bases lay in between.